The 31 T cell receptor beta chains reported below all come from one sample, sequenced in a study of blood T cell repertoires in COVID-19. Assay: immunoSEQ multiplex PCR; the TCRdb copy retains only in-frame clones and omits some. This sample has 200,000 to 250,000 clones, with about nine tenths found just once. The specimen sequenced was peripheral blood. All receptors come from a woman aged 60-75 years with acute or convalescent COVID-19.

The rearrangement links TRBV27 to TRBJ1-5; 9 bases match TRBD1. V shed 8 bases, J shed 6 bases, and the junction held 5 bases outside the gene matches. The CDR3 spans 13 residues. Looked up from germline, CDR1 is MNHEY and CDR2 is SMNVEV (reference sequence). The CDR3 DNA reads TGTGCCAGCTCGTACAGGGGGCGTCAGCCCCAGCATTTT. This codes for CASSYRGRQPQHF.

The V gene is TRBV9, the J gene TRBJ1-2, with 9 bases lining up with TRBD1. V shed 3 bases and J 5 bases; nucleotides not matched to a gene: 5. CDR1 is SGDLS and CDR2 is YYNGEE in the germline V gene. This CDR3 comprises 14 residues. CDR3 DNA sequence: TGTGCCAGCAGCGATCAACAGGGGGCGTATGGCTACACCTTC. It is translated as CASSDQQGAYGYTF. The variable domain in full, completed from reference TRBV9 and TRBJ1-2, reads DSGVTQTPKHLITATGQRVTLRCSPRSGDLSVYWYQQSLDQGLQFLIQYYNGEERAKGNILERFSAQQFPDLHSELNLSSLELGDSALYFCASSDQQGAYGYTFGSGTRLTVV.

The rearrangement uses TRBV11-2 and TRBJ2-5; D perhaps matches TRBD1 (5 bases). The CDR3 is 16 amino acids. V was trimmed by 1 base and J by 3 bases, leaving 15 bases between them. CDR1 is SGHAT, CDR2 FQNNGV, per germline. The CDR3 here is CASSLGTAGWEETQYF. The CDR3 nucleotides read TGTGCCAGCAGCTTAGGAACCGCAGGGTGGGAAGAGACCCAGTACTTC.

The table lists this clone with a count of one. This chain links TRBV11-3 with TRBJ2-3; TRBD2 matches 12 bases. V lost 5 bases and J lost 6; bases outside the gene matches: 6. The CDR3 sequence is 15 residues long. Germline V gene sequence: CDR1 SGHNT, CDR2 YENEEA. The CDR3 sequence is CASSPGLAGSDTQYF. The CDR3 coding sequence is TGTGCCAGCAGCCCTGGACTAGCGGGGTCCGATACGCAGTATTTT.

The chain joins TRBV19 to TRBJ1-5; no clear D. V was shortened by 5 bases and J by 5 bases, with 19 bases between the two germline ends. CDR1 is LNHDA and CDR2 is SQIVND in the germline V gene (reference sequence). The CDR3 is made up of 16 amino acids. This chain's CDR3 is CASSYAIKNPHQPQHF. In DNA, the CDR3 is TGTGCCAGTAGTTACGCTATCAAGAACCCTCATCAGCCCCAGCATTTT.

This chain joins TRBV2 and TRBJ2-3, with 12 bases identical to TRBD2. V lost 5 bases and J lost 6; bases outside the gene matches: 6. CDR3 length: 15 residues. Per the germline V gene, CDR1 is SNHLY and CDR2 is FYNNEI. CDR3 in DNA: TGTGCCAGCAGTATCCTGACTAGCGGGAGCGATACGCAGTATTTT. This encodes CASSILTSGSDTQYF.

Comment on this clone: At one boundary the junction diverges from the germline segment, which might be a read error. The chain uses TRBV28 and TRBJ2-4; tentatively, D is TRBD2 (6 bases). Germline V gives CDR1 MDHEN, CDR2 SYDVKM. There are 11 residues in the CDR3. The CDR3 nucleotides are TGTGCCAGCAGTACCCGGGACTTGGCAAACTTC. It encodes CASSTRDLANF.

The chain joins TRBV5-1 to TRBJ2-5, with 12 bases identical to TRBD2. CDR3 size: 15 residues. Germline V gene data show CDR1 as SGHRS and CDR2 as YFSETQ. The ends lost 3 bases at V and 2 bases at J; junction bases unmatched: 2. CDR3 sequence: CASSSTSGSQETQYF. For the CDR3, the DNA is TGCGCCAGCAGCTCGACTAGCGGGAGTCAAGAGACCCAGTACTTC.

The chain couples TRBV6-2 or TRBV6-3 to TRBJ2-3; 9 bases fit TRBD2. The V segment lost 5 bases and the J segment 5 bases; nucleotides outside the gene matches: 8. This CDR3 region has 15 residues. CDR1 is MNHEY, CDR2 SVGEGT, per germline. CDR3 in amino acids: CASSPAGGGGDTQYF. DNA for the CDR3: TGTGCCAGCAGTCCAGCGGGGGGCGGAGGAGATACGCAGTATTTT.

This chain connects TRBV18 to TRBJ1-6; D gene uncertain. V was shortened by 3 bases and J by 8 bases, with 11 bases between the two germline ends. Germline CDR1 and CDR2: KGHSH and LQKENI. The CDR3 is 14 residues long. The CDR3 loop reads CASSPRIVDSPLHF. The CDR3 region has the DNA TGTGCCAGCTCACCCCGAATAGTGGATTCACCCCTCCACTTT. The full variable domain, in which reference TRBV18 and TRBJ1-6 provide the parts outside the CDR3, is NAGVMQNPRHLVRRRGQEARLRCSPMKGHSHVYWYRQLPEEGLKFMVYLQKENIIDESGMPKERFSAEFPKEGPSILRIQQVVRGDSAAYFCASSPRIVDSPLHFGNGTRLTVT.

J is TRBJ2-7 and V is TRBV30; TRBD1 might be the D (7 bases). V was trimmed by 4 bases and J by 2 bases, leaving 21 bases between them. The germline V gene has CDR1 GTSNPN and CDR2 SVGIG (reference sequence). The CDR3 loop spans 16 amino acids. The CDR3 nucleotides read TGTGCCTGGACCCTCGGAGGGGCAGGGGGGCCCTACGAGCAGTACTTC. Translated, it gives CAWTLGGAGGPYEQYF. Filled out from reference TRBV30 and TRBJ2-7, the complete variable domain reads SQTIHQWPATLVQPVGSPLSLECTVEGTSNPNLYWYRQAAGRGLQLLFYSVGIGQISSEVPQNLSASRPQDRQFILSSKKLLLSDSGFYLCAWTLGGAGGPYEQYFGPGTRLTVT.

V usage is TRBV6-5 and J usage is TRBJ1-2; 7 bases fit TRBD1. There are 12 residues in the CDR3. Germline V gene lookup returns CDR1 MNHEY and CDR2 SVGAGI. The ends lost 8 bases at V and 5 bases at J; junction bases unmatched: 5. In DNA, the CDR3 is TGTGCCAGCTCACCGGGACAGTATGGCTACACCTTC. This gives the protein CASSPGQYGYTF.

This clone was detected only once. J is TRBJ2-1 and V is TRBV2, with D perhaps TRBD2 (6 bases). The CDR3 consists of 11 residues. V lost 7 bases and J lost 7, with 8 bases in between. Germline values: CDR1 SNHLY, CDR2 FYNNEI. CDR3 coding DNA: TGTGCCAGCACTGGAGGGAATGAGCAGTTCTTC. Amino acid sequence: CASTGGNEQFF.

The DNA of the CDR3 is TGTGCCAGCAGCGCTCTGTCGGGGACAGATACGCAGTATTTT. This codes for CASSALSGTDTQYF. The genes are TRBV5-8 and TRBJ2-3; D is possibly TRBD2 (5 bases). This CDR3 contains 14 residues. V was shortened by 4 bases and J by 3 bases, with 12 bases between the two germline ends. The germline CDR1 and CDR2 sequences are SGHTS and YDEGEE.

The chain joins TRBV27 to TRBJ2-7; 7 nucleotides agree with TRBD1. The CDR3 extends over 12 amino acids. V shed 6 bases, J shed 6 bases, and the junction held 5 bases outside the gene matches. Germline V gene sequence: CDR1 MNHEY, CDR2 SMNVEV (reference sequence). This CDR3 reads CASSPTGFEQYF. The CDR3 DNA reads TGTGCCAGCAGCCCGACAGGGTTCGAGCAGTACTTC.

The rearrangement joins TRBV11-3 to TRBJ2-1; D perhaps matches TRBD2 (7 bases). Germline CDR1 is SGHNT and CDR2 is YENEEA. V was pared by 2 bases and J by 7 bases, with 15 bases between. The CDR3 has 15 residues. CDR3 coding DNA: TGTGCCAGCAGCTTATCAGGGGCCGGGGGGAATGAGCAGTTCTTC. The encoded protein is CASSLSGAGGNEQFF. Full variable domain (remainder filled in from reference TRBV11-3 and TRBJ2-1): EAGVVQSPRYKIIEKKQPVAFWCNPISGHNTLYWYLQNLGQGPELLIRYENEEAVDDSQLPKDRFSAERLKGVDSTLKIQPAELGDSAVYLCASSLSGAGGNEQFFGPGTRLTVL.

In DNA, the CDR3 is TGCGCCAGCAGAGAGACAGGGAGGATAGATGGCTACACCTTC. Translating gives CASRETGRIDGYTF. J is TRBJ1-2 and V is TRBV5-1; TRBD1 aligns across 7 bases. The CDR3 consists of 14 residues. The ends lost 5 bases at V and 6 bases at J; junction bases unmatched: 10. CDR1 SGHRS and CDR2 YFSETQ come from the germline V gene.

The CDR3 DNA sequence: TGTGCCAGCAGTGAAGCGGGGCGACAGCCAGACGAAGCTTTCTTT. It specifies CASSEAGRQPDEAFF. The genes are TRBV6-1 and TRBJ1-1; a weak D match, TRBD1 (5 bases). With 0 bases removed from V and 8 bases from J, the gap between germline ends came to 16 bases. Germline V lookup: CDR1 MNHNS, CDR2 SASEGT. This CDR3 is 15 amino acids long.

The chain links TRBV5-1 to TRBJ1-3, with D maybe TRBD1 (5 bases). Trimming took 0 bases from V and 2 from J, leaving 12 bases between them. Germline V gene lookup returns CDR1 SGHRS and CDR2 YFSETQ. The CDR3 runs 16 residues. As DNA, the CDR3 is TGCGCCAGCAGCTTGGAGGGCAGGGTAACTGGAAACACCATATATTTT. This sequence encodes CASSLEGRVTGNTIYF.

The genes are TRBV28 and TRBJ1-1, with TRBD1 as a possible D gene (5 bases). Deletions cut 4 bases from V and 4 bases from J, with 22 bases between. The V gene's germline CDR1 is MDHEN and CDR2 SYDVKM. The CDR3 is made up of 17 amino acids. Here the CDR3 DNA reads TGTGCCAGCAGTTCTGCATCGAAGGGGTTGGGAGGCACTGAAGCTTTCTTT. It codes for CASSSASKGLGGTEAFF.

The rearrangement links TRBV4-3 to TRBJ1-2, with 7 bases aligning to TRBD1. From germline, CDR1 is LGHNA and CDR2 YSLEER. This CDR3 comprises 16 residues. Trimming took 0 bases from V and 2 from J; bases not matched to a gene: 6. The CDR3 loop is CASSQDISTGNYGYTF. The CDR3 bases are TGCGCCAGCAGCCAAGATATCTCGACAGGGAACTATGGCTACACCTTC.

The CDR3 nucleotides are TGTGCCAGCAGCCCCAGTCCCGGGACAGCGGGCACCGGGGAGCTGTTTTTT. Protein product: CASSPSPGTAGTGELFF. The V and J genes are TRBV9 and TRBJ2-2; D is perhaps TRBD1 (7 bases). V lost 4 bases to trimming and J lost 4 bases, with 20 bases between them. In germline, CDR1 is SGDLS, CDR2 YYNGEE. CDR3 length equals 17 residues.

The chain combines TRBV9 with TRBJ2-1; D may be TRBD2 (6 bases). CDR3 length: 15 amino acids. CDR1 SGDLS and CDR2 YYNGEE come from the germline V gene. The V end was cut by 0 bases, the J end by 3 bases, with 10 bases between. Here the CDR3 DNA reads TGTGCCAGCAGCGTAGGGGACTCAGGCTACAATGAGCAGTTCTTC. Protein sequence: CASSVGDSGYNEQFF.

In regard to this clone: This same CDR3 is encoded by further DNA sequences in the sample. J is TRBJ1-4 and V is TRBV5-1; 8 bases line up with TRBD1. The CDR3 is 14 residues long. Germline trimming cut 0 bases from V and 8 bases from J; bases unmatched to any gene: 3. In germline, CDR1 is SGHRS, CDR2 YFSETQ. The chain's CDR3 is CASSLAQGGEKLFF. Written as DNA, the CDR3 is TGCGCCAGCAGCTTGGCACAGGGGGGCGAAAAACTGTTTTTT. The full variable domain, its missing parts supplied by reference TRBV5-1 and TRBJ1-4, is KAGVTQTPRYLIKTRGQQVTLSCSPISGHRSVSWYQQTPGQGLQFLFEYFSETQRNKGNFPGRFSGRQFSNSRSEMNVSTLELGDSALYLCASSLAQGGEKLFFGSGTQLSVL.

This clone appeared once. The CDR3 loop reads CATSRDFGRSYNSPLHF. For the CDR3, the DNA is TGTGCCACTTCGCGGGACTTTGGGCGCTCCTATAATTCACCCCTCCACTTT. The V call is TRBV19, the J call TRBJ1-6; possible D gene TRBD1, 5 bases. The germline V and J ends were trimmed by 10 bases and 0 bases, with 19 bases remaining between them. The CDR3 runs 17 residues. Per germline, CDR1 LNHDA and CDR2 SQIVND (reference sequence).

This clone was seen just once. The chain is built from TRBV5-6 and TRBJ2-7; a weak D match, TRBD1 (6 bases). The CDR3 is 12 amino acids. Per the germline V gene, CDR1 is SGHDT and CDR2 is YYEEEE. V was trimmed by 4 bases and J by 3 bases, leaving 8 bases between them. The CDR3 bases are TGTGCCAGCAGCCGGGACAACTACGAGCAGTACTTC. Its protein product is CASSRDNYEQYF.

The V and J genes are TRBV7-2 and TRBJ1-5, with D unclear. The CDR3 consists of 14 residues. In germline, CDR1 is SGHTA, CDR2 FQGNSA. Trimming took off 5 bases at V and 0 bases at J, with 8 bases between the two ends. CDR3 sequence: CASSPLNSNQPQHF. DNA for the CDR3: TGTGCCAGCAGCCCCCTTAATAGCAATCAGCCCCAGCATTTT.

The genes are TRBV27 and TRBJ1-2, with D possibly matching TRBD1 (5 bases). V lost 5 bases and J lost 2, with 9 bases in between. Looked up from germline, CDR1 is MNHEY and CDR2 is SMNVEV (reference sequence). CDR3 length: 13 amino acids. CDR3 in amino acids: CASSPGQNYGYTF. CDR3 sequence (DNA): TGTGCCAGCAGTCCCGGACAAAACTATGGCTACACCTTC.

The chain employs TRBV28 and TRBJ1-5, with 7 bases lining up with TRBD1. The CDR3 has 16 amino acids. V lost 7 bases to trimming and J lost 5 bases; unmatched junction nucleotides: 14. The germline CDR1 and CDR2 sequences are MDHEN and SYDVKM. The CDR3 sequence: CASNKQGKSSHQPQHF. The CDR3 DNA is TGTGCCAGCAACAAACAGGGGAAATCCTCTCATCAGCCCCAGCATTTT.

The CDR3 region is CASSLRTGSYNSPLHF. Written as DNA, the CDR3 is TGTGCCAGCAGCTTACGGACAGGCTCCTATAATTCACCCCTCCACTTT. The rearrangement uses TRBV7-2 and TRBJ1-6; TRBD1 matches 7 bases. The CDR3 runs 16 residues. Germline values: CDR1 SGHTA, CDR2 FQGNSA. The V segment lost 2 bases and the J segment 0 bases; nucleotides outside the gene matches: 1.

The chain joins TRBV2 to TRBJ2-1; 9 positions match TRBD2. J gave up 10 bases and V 6 bases, and 10 bases lay outside the gene matches. The germline gives CDR1 SNHLY, CDR2 FYNNEI. The CDR3 has 14 residues. CDR3 coding DNA: TGTGCCAGCAGAGCTAGCGGGAACCAAGACGAGCAGTTCTTC. Encoded protein: CASRASGNQDEQFF.